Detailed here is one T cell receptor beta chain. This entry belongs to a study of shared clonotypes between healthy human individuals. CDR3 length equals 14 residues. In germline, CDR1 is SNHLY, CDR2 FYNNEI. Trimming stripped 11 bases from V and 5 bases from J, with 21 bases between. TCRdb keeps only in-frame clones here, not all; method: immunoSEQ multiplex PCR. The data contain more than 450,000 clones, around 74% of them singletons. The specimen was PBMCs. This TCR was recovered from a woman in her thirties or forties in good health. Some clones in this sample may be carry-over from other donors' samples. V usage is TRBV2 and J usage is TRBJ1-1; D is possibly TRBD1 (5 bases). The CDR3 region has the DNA TGTGCCGCCCTCGAGTGGGGCGCGAATACTGAAGCTTTCTTT. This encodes CAALEWGANTEAFF.